The sample holds many counts of the clone carrying this T cell receptor beta chain. As yet, its antigen is unknown. Libraries of TCR beta came from iRepertoire HTBI primers plus Arm-PCR of CDR3 regions. TCRdb re-called the multiplex PCR reads with MiXCR, one entry per CDR3 protein. The data contain 400,000 to 500,000 distinct CDR3 sequences, 14% of them singletons. Time point reported: newly diagnosed GD, antithyroid drugs for less than 3 months. The authors made the TCR library using RNA they extracted from PBMCs. The data derive from a study of regulatory T cells in long-lasting Graves disease. Whole-study context: For a period under 3 months, newly diagnosed Graves' patients had taken antithyroid drugs.

Study results and limitations: Patients with persistent disease shared 2,741 public clonotypes, outpacing the roughly 950 shared by new patients. Less diverse TCR repertoires were seen in persistent Graves' patients than in newly diagnosed ones.

The CDR3 consists of 14 residues. Per germline, CDR1 SNHLY and CDR2 FYNNEI. V gave up 10 bases and J gave up 2 bases, with 16 bases separating them. This sample was shared with a second study, whose subject was T cells in Graves' hyperthyroidism and ophthalmopathy.

The chain links TRBV2 to TRBJ2-3; D might be TRBD2 (5 bases). This TCR derives from a woman aged 45 to 65 with Graves disease. The sample in question was peripheral blood mononuclear cells (PBMCs), obtained at new diagnosis, from a patient treated with antithyroid drugs. The CDR3 coding sequence is TGTGCCATGTTAGCGCCTAGCCTCACAGATACGCAGTATTTT. It codes for CAMLAPSLTDTQYF.